The rows below give T cell receptor beta chains drawn from one sample of a study of Graves' ophthalmopathy and Graves' hyperthyroidism. TCRdb re-called the multiplex PCR reads through MiXCR, storing one row per CDR3 protein. The sample includes some 1.1 million distinct CDR3 sequences, roughly 35% of them seen just once. The sequencing input was peripheral blood or thyroid tissue (not recorded which). These receptors were taken from an adult man with Graves' hyperthyroidism. CDR3s include the opening cysteine and the closing phenylalanine or tryptophan. The order of the fields is D gene, J gene, clone size, V gene, CDR3 DNA, CDR3 protein. The D gene is left open where the match is weak. Some rows have no size entry. The others give once, few or many, or a class for an expanded clone.

NA TRBJ2-6 many TRBV5-1 TGCGCCAGCAGCCTAGGACACGTCTCTGGGGCCAACGTCCTGACTTTC CASSLGHVSGANVLTF
NA TRBJ1-1 many TRBV5-8 TGTGCCAGCAGCTTTGCGGGTTTCTTT CASSFAGFF
NA TRBJ2-2 many TRBV12-3/TRBV12-4 TGTGCCAGCAGGCGGTTGCGGGACAACACCGGGGAGCTGTTTTTT CASRRLRDNTGELFF
NA TRBJ2-7 NA TRBV7-9 TGTGCCAGCAGCTCCGAAAAGAGGGACGGAAGAGTCGAGCAGTACTTC CASSSEKRDGRVEQYF
NA TRBJ1-1 NA TRBV20-1 TGCAGTGCTAGAGTGCGGGGCGATGATGAAGCTTTCTTT CSARVRGDDEAFF
NA TRBJ1-1 many TRBV20-1 TGCAGTGCTCTTGAGACGGGGTGGGACACTGAAGCTTTCTTT CSALETGWDTEAFF
TRBD1 TRBJ2-5 NA TRBV27 TGTGCCAGCAGTAGGTATAGGACAGGAGAAGAGACCCAGTACTTC CASSRYRTGEETQYF
NA TRBJ2-5 many TRBV7-7 TGTGCCAGCAGCCTGGGACTGGTAAAACAAGAGACCCAGTACTTC CASSLGLVKQETQYF
NA TRBJ2-7 many TRBV11-2 TGTGCCAGCAGCTCCCATAAGGAGCAGTACTTC CASSSHKEQYF
NA TRBJ2-5 many TRBV29-1 TGCAGCGTTGAAAAGGACTCCCAAGAGACCCAGTACTTC CSVEKDSQETQYF
NA TRBJ2-5 NA TRBV20-1 TGCAGTGCAGCCGGTGGCCCGACAATAGGCAATCAGCCCCAGTACTTC CSAAGGPTIGNQPQYF
NA TRBJ1-2 NA TRBV24-1 TGTGCCACCCTAGCCCCGGACACCCTTTCGAACTATGGCTACACCTTC CATLAPDTLSNYGYTF
TRBD1 TRBJ2-5 NA TRBV7-8 TGTGCCAACAGCTTAGGGGTGACAGGGCTAATCGGGGAGACCCAGTACTTC CANSLGVTGLIGETQYF
NA TRBJ2-2 NA TRBV7-2 TGTGCCAGCAGCGCTTACGGGGAGAACACCGGGGAGCTGTTTTTT CASSAYGENTGELFF
NA TRBJ1-4 many TRBV6-5 TGTGCCAGCAGTGAGCACGGTGCCGTGATTTTT CASSEHGAVIF
NA TRBJ2-2 many TRBV7-3 TGTGCCAGCAGCTTTCAGGGGACCGGGGAGCTGTTTTTT CASSFQGTGELFF
TRBD1 TRBJ1-5 few TRBV19 TGTGCCAGTAGTACAGGGACAGGGATGGGTTCAGGCAATCAGCCCCAGCATTTT CASSTGTGMGSGNQPQHF
TRBD1 TRBJ2-2 NA TRBV10-3 TGTGCCACCCGAAGGACAGGGCAAAACACCGGGGAGCTGTTTTTT CATRRTGQNTGELFF
NA TRBJ2-7 few TRBV4-2 TGTGCCAGCAGCTTAGTTCAGGGAGAAAACGAGCAGTACTTC CASSLVQGENEQYF
NA TRBJ1-1 NA TRBV3-1 TGTGCCAGCAGCCTAGTTCGGGCGAACACTGAAGCTTTCTTT CASSLVRANTEAFF
NA TRBJ1-5 NA TRBV20-1 TGCAGTGCTACTTCGACGGGGAATCAGCCCCAGCATTTT CSATSTGNQPQHF
TRBD2 TRBJ2-7 few TRBV6-1 TGTGCCAGCAGTTCCACTAGCGTAACCTACTACGAGCAGTACTTC CASSSTSVTYYEQYF
NA TRBJ1-3 NA TRBV5-1 TGCGCCAGCAGCTTGGATTACAGGGCCGACTCTGGAAACACCATATATTTT CASSLDYRADSGNTIYF
TRBD1 TRBJ2-2 many TRBV5-1 TGCGCCAGCAGCCTCAGACAGGGGCCTGGGGAGCTGTTTTTT CASSLRQGPGELFF
NA TRBJ1-6 NA TRBV7-3 TGTGCCAGCAGCTTATCGCCTTATAATTCACCCCTCCACTTT CASSLSPYNSPLHF
NA TRBJ1-5 few TRBV18 TGTGCCAGCTCACCAGCTAGTACAGGCGGCAATCAGCCCCAGCATTTT CASSPASTGGNQPQHF
NA TRBJ1-1 many TRBV19 TGTGCCAGTAGTATATCTGTCATGAACACTGAAGCTTTCTTT CASSISVMNTEAFF
NA TRBJ1-4 NA TRBV12-3/TRBV12-4 TGTGCCAGCAGCGTAGACGGTTATAATGAAAAACTGTTTTTT CASSVDGYNEKLFF
NA TRBJ2-7 NA TRBV7-4 TGTGCCAGCAGCTTAGTTTCGGCGGCAGAGCAGTACTTC CASSLVSAAEQYF
NA TRBJ1-1 many TRBV29-1 TGCAGCGTTGAAGAGTCCGTGAACACTGAAGCTTTCTTT CSVEESVNTEAFF
TRBD1 TRBJ2-7 few TRBV12-3/TRBV12-4 TGTGCCAGCAGTTTCGGACAGGGCCCCTCCTACGAGCAGTACTTC CASSFGQGPSYEQYF
TRBD1 TRBJ1-1 NA TRBV9 TGTGCCAGCAGCGGACAGGGTTCCGCTGAAGCTTTCTTT CASSGQGSAEAFF
NA TRBJ1-2 NA TRBV20-1 TGCAGTGCTCGAGGGGGGGACATCCTGAACTATGGCTACACCTTC CSARGGDILNYGYTF
NA TRBJ2-2 NA TRBV20-1 TGCAGTGCTAGTGTCGGTAGCGGAGGTAACACCGGGGAGCTGTTTTTT CSASVGSGGNTGELFF
TRBD2 TRBJ2-5 NA TRBV19 TGTGCCAGTACTCCAGCGGGGTTCCAAGAGACCCAGTACTTC CASTPAGFQETQYF
TRBD1 TRBJ1-6 many TRBV5-1 TGCGCCAGCAGCTTGAATGGACAGGGGGAACTGTTTTCACCCCTCCACTTT CASSLNGQGELFSPLHF
NA TRBJ1-5 NA TRBV29-1 TGCAGCGTTGGCCCCCACGACAGGCCGGGGGAGACCCAGCATTTT CSVGPHDRPGETQHF
NA TRBJ2-7 many TRBV7-9 TGTGCCAGCAGCTTATGGACAGATTACGAGCAGTACTTC CASSLWTDYEQYF
NA TRBJ1-1 NA TRBV19 TGTGCCAGTAGTGTATACGGGGAGAACACTGAAGCTTTCTTT CASSVYGENTEAFF
NA TRBJ1-2 many TRBV12-3/TRBV12-4 TGTGCCAGCAGTTTAGCCGGACGGAACTATGGCTACACCTTC CASSLAGRNYGYTF
NA TRBJ1-3 many TRBV6-6 TGTGCCAGCACTGTTGGGGCGCCTGGAAACACCATATATTTT CASTVGAPGNTIYF
TRBD2 TRBJ2-7 many TRBV15 TGTGCCACCAGCAGAGAGATGGGCGGGAGCTCCTACGAGCAGTACTTC CATSREMGGSSYEQYF
NA TRBJ1-1 NA TRBV6-2/TRBV6-3 TGTGCCAGCAGTTACTCAGCAGGGACTGAAGCTTTCTTT CASSYSAGTEAFF
NA TRBJ2-7 NA TRBV7-8 TGTGCCAGCAGATTTTCCGAATTGACCTACTACGAGCAGTACTTC CASRFSELTYYEQYF
TRBD1 TRBJ1-1 many TRBV24-1 TGTGCCACAAAGGACAGGGCTGACACTGAAGCTTTCTTT CATKDRADTEAFF
NA TRBJ2-7 few TRBV6-2/TRBV6-3 TGTGCCAGCAGTTACCGGGCAGTTGACGAGCAGTACTTC CASSYRAVDEQYF